Listed below are T cell receptor beta chains from one sample, sequenced in a study of blood T cell repertoires in COVID-19. Using immunoSEQ multiplex PCR, the repertoire was profiled, and TCRdb retains in-frame clones only, with some absent. Here the sample spans about 280,000 clones, around 92% being singletons. What was sequenced was peripheral blood. The receptors originated from a young woman with COVID-19, enrolled during active disease. Each CDR3 is given with its conserved first and last residue. D genes are given only for firm matches. Where a row states a size, it is once, few, many or the class of an expanded clone; other rows omit it.

V gene,clone size,J gene,D gene,CDR3 DNA,CDR3 protein
TRBV11-2,.,TRBJ1-2,TRBD1,TGTGCCAGCAGCTCGAACAGGGGGCGGGGGTATGGCTACACCTTC,CASSSNRGRGYGYTF
TRBV13,.,TRBJ2-5,TRBD2,TGTGCCAGCAGCCCCCCGGACGCAGCGGGGGGCTCCGTTGAGACCCAGTACTTC,CASSPPDAAGGSVETQYF
TRBV7-9,once,TRBJ2-3,TRBD1,TGTGCCAGCAGCCCCGGACAGGTCCCGCGAGATACGCAGTATTTT,CASSPGQVPRDTQYF
TRBV28,.,TRBJ2-7,TRBD1,TGTGCCAGCAGAAGTTTCGTCTACCGGGACAGGGTTGCCGGTGAGCAGTACTTC,CASRSFVYRDRVAGEQYF
TRBV4-2,few,TRBJ1-1,.,TGTGCCAGCAGCCAAGATTCCGGGGAAGGGACTGAAGCTTTCTTT,CASSQDSGEGTEAFF
TRBV27,once,TRBJ2-7,.,TGTGCCAGTAAGGGACGGGAGACCTACGAGCAGTACTTC,CASKGRETYEQYF
TRBV7-9,.,TRBJ1-1,TRBD1,TGTGCCAGCAGCCGTCGGGACAGGGGACTCAAGAACACTGAAGCTTTCTTT,CASSRRDRGLKNTEAFF
TRBV2,.,TRBJ1-1,.,TGTGCCAGCAACCGGGACGGGGGCACTGAAGCTTTCTTT,CASNRDGGTEAFF
TRBV4-2,.,TRBJ2-3,TRBD2,TGTGCCAGCAGCCAAGAAACGGCTAGCGGGGGGCCTAGCACAGATACGCAGTATTTT,CASSQETASGGPSTDTQYF
TRBV10-2,once,TRBJ1-5,.,TGCGCCAGCCGGGCGGCGGGGAATCAGCCCCAGCATTTT,CASRAAGNQPQHF
TRBV5-1,.,TRBJ2-7,.,TGCGCCAGCAGCCCCCGAGAAAGTGGCTACGAGCAGTACTTC,CASSPRESGYEQYF
TRBV5-1,.,TRBJ2-3,TRBD1,TGCGCCAGCAGCACCGGACAGGGGGCCTCAGATACGCAGTATTTT,CASSTGQGASDTQYF
TRBV5-6,.,TRBJ1-1,TRBD1,TGTGCCAGCAGACGCGGGACAGCCTTTGGGGCTTTCTTT,CASRRGTAFGAFF
TRBV5-1,.,TRBJ1-5,TRBD1,TGCGCCAGCAGCCTCGGACAGGGAAGGGGCGATCAGCCCCAGCATTTT,CASSLGQGRGDQPQHF
TRBV12-3/TRBV12-4,.,TRBJ1-1,.,TGTGCCAGCAGTTTGACAGGAATTGAAGCTTTCTTT,CASSLTGIEAFF
TRBV29-1,once,TRBJ1-2,TRBD1,TGCAGCGTACCGACAGGGGGCGCCGGCTACACCTTC,CSVPTGGAGYTF
TRBV6-5,.,TRBJ1-3,.,TGTGCCAGCAGTAGGGACACCTCTGGAAACACCATATATTTT,CASSRDTSGNTIYF
TRBV28,.,TRBJ2-5,TRBD1,TGTGCCAGCAGTTTAGAGGGGGCAGGGGAGACCCAGTACTTC,CASSLEGAGETQYF
TRBV19,.,TRBJ1-1,TRBD1,TGTGCCAGTACCACAAAATGGGGGACAGGGGGCACGAACACTGAAGCTTTCTTT,CASTTKWGTGGTNTEAFF
TRBV2,.,TRBJ2-5,TRBD2,TGTGCCAGCAGCGGTAGCGGGGTCCGAGGGACCCAGTACTTC,CASSGSGVRGTQYF
TRBV3-1/TRBV3-2,.,TRBJ2-1,.,TGTGCCAGCAGCCAATTTGAGATTGAGCAGTTCTTC,CASSQFEIEQFF
TRBV5-1,.,TRBJ2-6,.,TGCGCCAGCAGCTTGGGACAGGGGGCCAACGTCCTGACTTTC,CASSLGQGANVLTF
TRBV28,once,TRBJ2-7,.,TGTGCCAGCAGCCCGGGGAGGTTGGAGTACGAGCAGTACTTC,CASSPGRLEYEQYF
TRBV28,.,TRBJ2-4,.,TGTGCCAGCCAAAAAACCGGGGCCAAAAACATTCAGTACTTC,CASQKTGAKNIQYF
TRBV18,.,TRBJ2-7,TRBD1,TGTGCCAGCTCACCATTGATCAACGAGGGGGCGACTCGACCCTACGAGCAGTACTTC,CASSPLINEGATRPYEQYF
TRBV6-5,.,TRBJ1-1,.,TGTGCCAGCAGTTTCGTGCCCCTAGGGAGCTATGAAGCTTTCTTT,CASSFVPLGSYEAFF
TRBV5-1,.,TRBJ2-7,.,TGCGCCAGCAGCTTGGCGGTAGGAGGAGGGCAGTACTTC,CASSLAVGGGQYF
TRBV18,.,TRBJ2-7,.,TGTGCCAGCTCACCGGGAGGCAGCATCGACGAGCAGTACTTC,CASSPGGSIDEQYF
TRBV5-1,.,TRBJ1-6,.,TGCGCCAGCAGCTTGGGAGACAACTATAATTCACCCCTCCACTTT,CASSLGDNYNSPLHF
TRBV5-6,.,TRBJ2-7,.,TGTGCCAGCAGCCTCCGGGACACAACCTACGAGCAGTACTTC,CASSLRDTTYEQYF
TRBV7-9,.,TRBJ2-3,.,TGTGCCAGCCCCCAGGGATCTCGAACAGATACGCAGTATTTT,CASPQGSRTDTQYF
TRBV5-4,.,TRBJ2-3,TRBD2,TGTGCCAGCAGCTTCGGGACTAGCGGGGGGGAAGATACGCAGTATTTT,CASSFGTSGGEDTQYF
TRBV2,once,TRBJ1-5,TRBD1,TGTGCCAGCAGTCCGGGACAGGTGTCCAATCAGCCCCAGCATTTT,CASSPGQVSNQPQHF
TRBV25-1,.,TRBJ1-6,.,TGTGCCAGCAGTGAAATTTACAGGAATTCACCCCTCCACTTT,CASSEIYRNSPLHF
TRBV5-1,.,TRBJ2-6,.,TGCGCCAGCAGCTTTTTTAGTGGGGCCAACGTCCTGACTTTC,CASSFFSGANVLTF
TRBV6-6,.,TRBJ2-2,TRBD1,TGTGCCAGCATGGATAACAGGGGGCGCAGCACCGGGGAGCTGTTTTTT,CASMDNRGRSTGELFF
TRBV4-2,.,TRBJ2-7,TRBD1,TGTGCCAGCAGCCAAACTAACAGGGGACCCTACGAGCAGTACTTC,CASSQTNRGPYEQYF
TRBV7-2,once,TRBJ1-5,.,TGTGCCAGCAGCCCCCTTGGGGCAGGCCAGCCCCAGCATTTT,CASSPLGAGQPQHF
TRBV20-1,few,TRBJ2-5,.,TGCAGTGCCGGGACTGGCCCTACCCAGTACTTC,CSAGTGPTQYF
TRBV9,.,TRBJ2-1,.,TGTGCCAGCTCTTACGGGGGATCGGGGCACTACAATGAGCAGTTCTTC,CASSYGGSGHYNEQFF
TRBV3-1/TRBV3-2,.,TRBJ2-2,.,TGTGCCAGTACTATCGGGGGGCACACCGGGGAGCTGTTTTTT,CASTIGGHTGELFF
TRBV30,few,TRBJ1-6,.,TGTGCCTGGAGTGTCGGTGATAATTCACCCCTCCACTTT,CAWSVGDNSPLHF
TRBV30,.,TRBJ1-3,.,TGTGCCTGGAGTTGGAGGGCTGGAAACACCATATATTTT,CAWSWRAGNTIYF
TRBV4-1,.,TRBJ2-3,TRBD2,TGCGCCAGCAGCCAAGACTCCGGACTAGCGGGTACAGATACGCAGTATTTT,CASSQDSGLAGTDTQYF
TRBV24-1,.,TRBJ2-1,TRBD1,TGTGCCACCAGTGATCCTGGACAGGGGAGTAATGAGCAGTTCTTC,CATSDPGQGSNEQFF
TRBV9,.,TRBJ1-1,.,TGTGCCAGCAGCGTAGGGACGTACGCCCTAGCCACTGAAGCTTTCTTT,CASSVGTYALATEAFF
TRBV7-8,.,TRBJ2-3,TRBD2,TGTGCCAGCAGCCTACGGCGGGGGGGCCAAGATACGCAGTATTTT,CASSLRRGGQDTQYF
TRBV28,.,TRBJ1-1,.,TGTGCCAGCAGTTTCGACGGGTTGGGGAACACTGAAGCTTTCTTT,CASSFDGLGNTEAFF
TRBV7-2,once,TRBJ2-3,TRBD2,TGTGCCAGCAGCTTAGGTCTAGCGGGGGGTGGCACAGATACGCAGTATTTT,CASSLGLAGGGTDTQYF
TRBV19,.,TRBJ2-2,.,TGTGCCAGTAGTAGGCCCAGGGGGGACACCGGGGAGCTGTTTTTT,CASSRPRGDTGELFF
TRBV11-3,.,TRBJ1-6,TRBD1,TGTGCCAGCAGCTCCGGCACAGGGGGGTATAATTCACCCCTCCACTTT,CASSSGTGGYNSPLHF
TRBV5-1,.,TRBJ2-2,TRBD2,TGCGCCAGCAGCTTGGGGACTAGCGGGGGGCGCACCGGGGAGCTGTTTTTT,CASSLGTSGGRTGELFF
TRBV2,.,TRBJ1-2,.,TGTGCCAGCAAACGGGATAACTATGGCTACACCTTC,CASKRDNYGYTF
TRBV7-9,.,TRBJ2-7,.,TGTGCCAGCAGCCCTACAGGGACGACGACCGAGCAGTACTTC,CASSPTGTTTEQYF
TRBV4-1,.,TRBJ2-7,TRBD2,TGCGCCAGCAGCCAAGGTCTGACTAGCGGGGGTTCCTACGAGCAGTACTTC,CASSQGLTSGGSYEQYF
TRBV19,.,TRBJ2-7,TRBD1,TGTGCCAGTAGCGGGACAGGGGGCGAGCAGTACTTC,CASSGTGGEQYF
TRBV7-8,.,TRBJ2-7,TRBD2,TGTGCCAGCAGCTCCTTAGCGGGGGAAAGCTACGAGCAGTACTTC,CASSSLAGESYEQYF
TRBV18,.,TRBJ1-1,.,TGTGCCAGCTCACCAAGCAGGGGTTATGCCCCTAGCACTGAAGCTTTCTTT,CASSPSRGYAPSTEAFF
TRBV27,few,TRBJ2-2,.,TGTGCCAGCAGTTTATGGCCCGGGGAGCTGTTTTTT,CASSLWPGELFF